The clone carrying this TCR beta chain occurred a few times. What was sequenced were expressed TCRB transcripts, since all of the isolated RNA had been reverse transcribed. Method: immunoSEQ multiplex PCR; TCRdb's copy keeps in-frame clones and lacks some. The sample consists of about 450,000 clones, more than 9.5% of them appearing once. These data belong to a study of beta chain features in type 1 diabetes. With V trimmed by 7 bases and J by 0 bases, 3 bases remained unmatched. This CDR3 is built from 14 residues. Germline CDR1 SGHTA, CDR2 FQGNSA. V and J are TRBV7-2 and TRBJ1-3, with 7 bases that match TRBD1. The TCR sequence derives from a woman between 18 and 30 years old in good health. What was sequenced was naive CD4+ T cells from blood. As DNA, the CDR3 is TGTGCCAGCACGGGACAGAACTCTGGAAACACCATATATTTT. It encodes CASTGQNSGNTIYF.